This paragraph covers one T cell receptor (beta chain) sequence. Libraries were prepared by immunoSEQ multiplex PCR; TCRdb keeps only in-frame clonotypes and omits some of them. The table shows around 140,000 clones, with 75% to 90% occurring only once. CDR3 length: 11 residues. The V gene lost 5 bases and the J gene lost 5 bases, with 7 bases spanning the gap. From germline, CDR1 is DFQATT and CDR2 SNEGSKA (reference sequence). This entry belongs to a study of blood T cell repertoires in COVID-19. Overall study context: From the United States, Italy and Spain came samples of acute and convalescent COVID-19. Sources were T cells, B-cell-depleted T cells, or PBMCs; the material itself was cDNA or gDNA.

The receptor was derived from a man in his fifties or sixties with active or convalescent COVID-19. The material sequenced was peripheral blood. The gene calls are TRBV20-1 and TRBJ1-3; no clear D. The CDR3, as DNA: TGCAGTGCTGAACAGAGAAACACCATATATTTT. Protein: CSAEQRNTIYF.